This section outlines one T cell receptor beta chain sequence together with its context. Its specificity is not known. This specimen belongs to a study of shared clonotypes between healthy human individuals. Overall study findings and caveats: Measured sharing among donors was expected to vary with sequencing depth.

Nashville, Tennessee was home to all donors, each a Caucasian adult. The assay was immunoSEQ multiplex PCR, and TCRdb's table has in-frame clones only and misses some. The table lists 950,000 to 1,100,000 clones, roughly 75% of them singletons. The germline gives CDR1 SEHNR, CDR2 FQNEAQ (reference sequence). V was pared by 1 base and J by 7 bases, with 7 bases of the junction left unmatched. This CDR3 region has 15 residues. Sequencing used memory CD4+ T cells sorted from blood. Subset indicated: CD45RA-negative fraction. The chain joins TRBV7-9 to TRBJ2-1; 7 nucleotides align to TRBD1. The sequence was collected from a man between 18 and 29 years old in good health. The CDR3 reads CASSLGAGGQNEQFF. In DNA form, the CDR3 reads TGTGCCAGCAGCTTAGGAGCAGGGGGTCAGAATGAGCAGTTCTTC.